The 18 T cell receptor beta chains given below trace back to one sample, sequenced in a study of Graves' ophthalmopathy and Graves' hyperthyroidism. TCR beta CDR3 regions were amplified from RNA transcripts. Second-round multiplex PCR came after first-round RT-PCR with HTBI primers. One entry per CDR3 protein results from TCRdb running MiXCR on the multiplex PCR reads. The sample lists hundreds of thousands of distinct CDR3 sequences; approximately 22% were seen once. The sample consisted of peripheral blood. The receptors originated from a woman younger than 30 with stable Graves' hyperthyroidism. Some clones in this sample may be carry-over from other donors' samples.

This clonotype was recorded at least ten times. The chain recombines TRBV28 with TRBJ1-1; no reliable D call. Trimming left V 3 bases short and J 4 bases short, with 12 bases between. The CDR3 has 14 residues. Germline CDR1 and CDR2: MDHEN and SYDVKM. For the CDR3, the DNA is TGTGCCAGCAGTTTTGGGAGGGCCCCCACTGAAGCTTTCTTT. This encodes CASSFGRAPTEAFF.

This clonotype showed up many times. The V call is TRBV29-1, the J call TRBJ2-7; maybe TRBD1 (5 bases). The CDR3 extends over 13 amino acids. The V end lost 7 bases, the J end lost 0 bases, and 13 bases lay between the germline ends. The germline V gene encodes CDR1 SQVTM and CDR2 ANQGSEA. The CDR3 protein is CSAPTAYSYEQYF. For the CDR3, the DNA is TGCAGCGCCCCGACAGCCTACTCCTACGAGCAGTACTTC.

The chain links TRBV30 to TRBJ2-5, with D maybe TRBD2 (6 bases). Trimming pared 2 bases from V and 6 bases from J, leaving 13 bases between. CDR3 size: 13 residues. CDR1 and CDR2 from the germline V gene are GTSNPN and SVGIG (reference sequence). DNA for the CDR3: TGTGCCTGGAGTACTGGGACTCCCAAGACCCAGTACTTC. It specifies CAWSTGTPKTQYF.

This clonotype was seen a handful of times. The CDR3 protein is CASSLERVNTEAFF. CDR3 DNA sequence: TGTGCCAGCAGCTTGGAGAGGGTGAACACTGAAGCTTTCTTT. V and J are TRBV7-9 and TRBJ1-1; no clear D gene. Trimming removed 3 bases from V and 0 bases from J, with 8 bases in between. This CDR3 has 14 amino acids. The germline V gene encodes CDR1 SEHNR and CDR2 FQNEAQ (reference sequence). The full variable domain, in which reference TRBV7-9 and TRBJ1-1 provide the parts outside the CDR3, is DTGVSQNPRHKITKRGQNVTFRCDPISEHNRLYWYRQTLGQGPEFLTYFQNEAQLEKSRLLSDRFSAERPKGSFSTLEIQRTEQGDSAMYLCASSLERVNTEAFFGQGTRLTVV.

In this sample, this clonotype turned up many times. A much bigger clone sits one base away, suggesting this may be a read error. The chain combines TRBV15 with TRBJ2-7, with a tentative D call TRBD2 (6 bases). V gave up 1 base and J gave up 7 bases, with 14 bases separating them. The CDR3 extends over 14 amino acids. Germline V gene lookup returns CDR1 LNHNV and CDR2 YYDKDF (reference sequence). The CDR3 loop reads CATSRAGGVGEQYF. For the CDR3, the DNA is TGTGCCACCAGCAGAGCAGGCGGGGTTGGAGAGCAGTACTTC. The whole variable domain, remainder taken from reference TRBV15 and TRBJ2-7, is DAMVIQNPRYQVTQFGKPVTLSCSQTLNHNVMYWYQQKSSQAPKLLFHYYDKDFNNEADTPDNFQSRRPNTSFCFLDIRSPGLGDTAMYLCATSRAGGVGEQYFGPGTRLTVT.

The rearrangement links TRBV15 to TRBJ1-5; no firm D call. This CDR3 comprises 17 residues. V lost 0 bases and J 0 bases, leaving 12 bases between the germline ends. Per germline, CDR1 LNHNV and CDR2 YYDKDF (reference sequence). Written as DNA, the CDR3 is TGTGCCACCAGCAGAGATAGTTGGGGATATAGCAATCAGCCCCAGCATTTT. Translation: CATSRDSWGYSNQPQHF.

The V and J genes are TRBV6-1 and TRBJ1-2; D ambiguous. The ends were cut back, 5 bases at V and 4 bases at J, with 11 bases in the middle. Germline assignment: CDR1 MNHNS and CDR2 SASEGT. The length of the CDR3 is 13 residues. Here the CDR3 DNA reads TGTGCCAGCAGTACCCCTTACAGCTATGGCTACACCTTC. Encoded protein: CASSTPYSYGYTF.

This clonotype has at least ten counts. The chain recombines TRBV6-2 or TRBV6-3 with TRBJ1-6, with TRBD1 matching 9 bases. This CDR3 is 15 amino acids long. The V gene's germline CDR1 is MNHEY and CDR2 SVGEGT. After removal of 6 bases from V and 7 bases from J, the junction contained 7 bases not matched to a gene. The CDR3 sequence is CASSPAGQGNSPLHF. The DNA for the CDR3 is TGTGCCAGCAGCCCTGCGGGACAGGGCAATTCACCCCTCCACTTT.

The chain has TRBV6-5 and TRBJ1-5; 8 nucleotides match TRBD1. The CDR3 runs to 15 residues. J gave up 7 bases and V 2 bases, and 7 bases lay outside the gene matches. Germline V CDR1 and CDR2: MNHEY, SVGAGI. CDR3 loop: CASSYPGGLGQPQHF. The DNA of the CDR3 is TGTGCCAGCAGTTACCCAGGGGGCCTCGGGCAGCCCCAGCATTTT.

This clonotype was observed a few times. The CDR3 reads CASSGVRYGYTF. DNA of the CDR3: TGTGCCAGCAGTGGAGTACGGTATGGCTACACCTTC. The genes are TRBV25-1 and TRBJ1-2; D uncertain. CDR1 MGHDK and CDR2 SYGVNS come from the germline V gene. V lost 4 bases and J 5 bases, leaving 8 bases between the germline ends. This CDR3 spans 12 amino acids.

In this sample, this clonotype turned up many times. The chain has TRBV27 and TRBJ1-1; 7 positions agree with TRBD1. V dropped 5 bases and J dropped 3; count of bases not matched to a gene: 9. The germline CDR1 and CDR2 sequences are MNHEY and SMNVEV (reference sequence). This CDR3 spans 15 amino acids. The CDR3 spells CASSAYRGRDTEAFF. The CDR3 nucleotides are TGTGCCAGCAGTGCCTACAGGGGAAGGGACACTGAAGCTTTCTTT.

In this sample, this clonotype turned up many times. The chain links TRBV7-3 to TRBJ1-6; possibly TRBD1 for D (6 bases). CDR3 size: 14 residues. Trimming took off 9 bases at V and 7 bases at J, with 16 bases between the two ends. CDR1 SGHTA and CDR2 FQGTGA come from the germline V gene. This CDR3 reads CASRAGTQNSPLHF. For the CDR3, the DNA is TGTGCCAGTCGGGCCGGGACACAGAATTCACCCCTCCACTTT.

This chain uses TRBV6-1 with TRBJ2-7, with 11 positions matching TRBD1. This CDR3 spans 15 amino acids. In germline, CDR1 is MNHNS, CDR2 SASEGT. V dropped 5 bases and J dropped 4; count of bases not matched to a gene: 7. In DNA form, the CDR3 reads TGTGCCAGCAGTCATCCGGGACAGGGGGGGTACGAGCAGTACTTC. Amino acids: CASSHPGQGGYEQYF.

The chain is built from TRBV6-5 and TRBJ1-2, with TRBD1 matching over 11 bases. Per the germline V gene, CDR1 is MNHEY and CDR2 is SVGAGI. V dropped 2 bases and J dropped 2; count of bases not matched to a gene: 7. CDR3 length: 17 residues. The CDR3 nucleotides read TGTGCCAGCAGTTACGGACAGGGGGCGGAAGGGAACTATGGCTACACCTTC. This encodes CASSYGQGAEGNYGYTF.

The rearrangement uses TRBV7-2 and TRBJ2-7; D may be TRBD1 (5 bases). CDR1 is SGHTA and CDR2 is FQGNSA in the germline V gene. This CDR3 has 13 amino acids. Between the trimmed V and J ends, which lost 6 bases and 4 bases, there was a span of 13 bases. CDR3: CASSRSRGYEQYF. For the CDR3, the DNA is TGTGCCAGCAGTCGTAGTAGGGGATACGAGCAGTACTTC.

This clonotype has only a few counts. The J gene is TRBJ2-7, the V gene TRBV15; D is perhaps TRBD1 (5 bases). CDR1 LNHNV and CDR2 YYDKDF come from the germline V gene (reference sequence). Trimming took 4 bases from V and 1 from J, leaving 14 bases between them. This CDR3 is built from 15 residues. The DNA for the CDR3 is TGTGCCACCAGCAACCCACCCCAGGGATCCTACGAGCAGTACTTC. Encoded protein: CATSNPPQGSYEQYF.

This clonotype occurred many times. The genes are TRBV7-2 and TRBJ2-7; D is unclear. Germline V CDR1 and CDR2: SGHTA, FQGNSA. Trimming stripped 5 bases from V and 6 bases from J, with 11 bases between. The CDR3 extends over 12 amino acids. CDR3 sequence reads: CASSPVDPEQYF. The CDR3 DNA reads as TGTGCCAGCAGCCCCGTAGATCCCGAGCAGTACTTC. Full variable domain (missing parts from reference TRBV7-2 and TRBJ2-7): GAGVSQSPSNKVTEKGKDVELRCDPISGHTALYWYRQSLGQGLEFLIYFQGNSAPDKSGLPSDRFSAERTGGSVSTLTIQRTQQEDSAVYLCASSPVDPEQYFGPGTRLTVT.

In its sample, this clonotype was seen many times. The chain has TRBV6-5 and TRBJ2-5, with D possibly being TRBD1 or TRBD2 (6 bases each). The V end was cut by 6 bases, the J end by 1 base, with 18 bases between. This CDR3 contains 16 residues. Germline loops: CDR1 MNHEY, CDR2 SVGAGI. CDR3 sequence reads: CASRPIEGGLQETQYF. The CDR3, as DNA: TGTGCCAGCAGGCCTATAGAAGGGGGACTCCAAGAGACCCAGTACTTC.